A single TCR beta chain is shown here with its context. The target antigen is unknown. The assay was immunoSEQ multiplex PCR, and TCRdb's table has in-frame clones only and misses some. The sample carries under 150,000 clones, roughly 88% recorded once. These data belong to a study of T cell responses to AZD1222 COVID-19 vaccine. Regarding the study as a whole: The number of AZD1222 recipients seropositive at baseline was only five or six. In the spike-specific TCR repertoire, nearly half reportedly target unmutated variant regions. Repertoire sampling happened only post peak T cell response. Donors were largely white British and mainly female; clonal diversity was possibly underestimated.

The receptor was derived from an adult who received the AZD1222 COVID-19 vaccine. The sequenced sample was peripheral blood, obtained 28 days after the second AZD1222 dose.

CDR3 nucleotides: TGTGCCAGCAGCTCGGGACAGCAGTTTGAAGCTTTCTTT. Its protein is CASSSGQQFEAFF. The chain carries TRBV5-6 and TRBJ1-1, with 7 bases lining up with TRBD1. Germline values: CDR1 SGHDT, CDR2 YYEEEE. There are 13 residues in the CDR3. V was pared by 3 bases and J by 7 bases, with 6 bases of the junction left unmatched.